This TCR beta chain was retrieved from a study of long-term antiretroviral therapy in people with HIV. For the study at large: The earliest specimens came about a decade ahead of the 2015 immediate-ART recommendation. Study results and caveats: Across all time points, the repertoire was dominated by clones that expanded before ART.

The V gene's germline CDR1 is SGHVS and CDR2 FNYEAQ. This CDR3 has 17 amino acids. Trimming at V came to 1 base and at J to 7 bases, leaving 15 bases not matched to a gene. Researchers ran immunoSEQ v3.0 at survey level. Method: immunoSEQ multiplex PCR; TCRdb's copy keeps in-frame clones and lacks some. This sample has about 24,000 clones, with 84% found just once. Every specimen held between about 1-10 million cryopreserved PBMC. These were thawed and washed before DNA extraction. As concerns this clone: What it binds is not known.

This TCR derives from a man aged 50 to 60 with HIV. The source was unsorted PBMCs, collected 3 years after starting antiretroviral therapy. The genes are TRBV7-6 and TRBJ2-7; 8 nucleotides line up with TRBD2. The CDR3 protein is CASSLVRSVAGYGEQYF. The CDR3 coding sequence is TGTGCCAGCAGCTTAGTCCGGTCGGTAGCGGGATATGGTGAGCAGTACTTC.